This T cell receptor beta chain comes out of a study of neoadjuvant anti-PD-1 for oral cavity cancer. Background on the study: Around day 43, patients without progression received a fourth nivolumab dose before surgery.

Time point given: after neoadjuvant nivolumab, at surgical resection. Germline V gene sequence: CDR1 DFQATT, CDR2 SNEGSKA (reference sequence). The length of the CDR3 is 11 residues. Deletions cut 7 bases from V and 3 bases from J, with 9 bases between. Produced via immunoSEQ multiplex PCR; TCRdb's table is partial and in-frame only. The table lists more than 6,500 clones, 60% to 75% of them singletons, with approximately 2.9% in the top ten. The specimen was PBMCs, collected after nivolumab (anti-PD-1) treatment. This sequence was found in a person aged 40 to 85 with oral cavity squamous cell carcinoma. This chain connects TRBV20-1 to TRBJ2-5, with D unresolved. Here the CDR3 reads CSGANKETQYF. CDR3 DNA sequence: TGCAGTGGGGCGAATAAAGAGACCCAGTACTTC.